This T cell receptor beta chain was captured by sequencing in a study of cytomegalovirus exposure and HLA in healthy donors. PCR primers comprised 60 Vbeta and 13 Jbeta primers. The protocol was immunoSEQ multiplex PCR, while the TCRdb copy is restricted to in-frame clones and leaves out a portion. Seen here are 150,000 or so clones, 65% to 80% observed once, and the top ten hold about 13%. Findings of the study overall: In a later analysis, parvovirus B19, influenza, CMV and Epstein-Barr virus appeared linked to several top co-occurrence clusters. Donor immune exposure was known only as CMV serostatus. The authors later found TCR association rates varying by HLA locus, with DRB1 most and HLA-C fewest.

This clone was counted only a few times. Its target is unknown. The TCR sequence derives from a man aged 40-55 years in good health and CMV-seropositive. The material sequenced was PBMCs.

CDR3 loop: CASSPYTYREETQYF. CDR3 sequence (DNA): TGTGCCAGCAGCCCATACACCTACAGGGAAGAGACCCAGTACTTC. The rearrangement uses TRBV7-9 and TRBJ2-5; possible D gene TRBD1, 6 bases. V shed 5 bases and J shed 3 bases, with 16 bases lying between them. The CDR3 runs 15 residues. CDR1 and CDR2 from the germline V gene are SEHNR and FQNEAQ (reference sequence).